This paragraph covers one T cell receptor (beta chain) sequence. Antigen specificity is unknown. The PCR ran on 60 Vbeta and 13 Jbeta primers. The data were produced by immunoSEQ multiplex PCR, yet TCRdb's version contains in-frame clones alone and is incomplete. The data contain 110,000 to 150,000 clones, nearly 10% of them seen just once; the ten biggest clones take up 1.5% to 2%. The CDR3 extends over 14 amino acids. Germline V gene lookup returns CDR1 WSHSY and CDR2 SAAADI. The V and J ends lost 6 bases and 6 bases respectively, with 18 bases between them. This specimen comes from a study of cytomegalovirus exposure and HLA in healthy donors. Study context: Clustering assigned about 76% of the roughly 400 genotyped donors to the Caucasian-associated ancestry cluster.

The study's findings and limits: One later analysis reportedly identified an Asian-associated ancestry cluster that showed fewer N-insertions than the approximately 700-donor mean. From TCR beta sequences, most subjects' HLA-A and HLA-B alleles were reportedly predicted accurately. Cytomegalovirus-associated status was assigned to some 160 TCR beta chains.

Sequences were obtained from PBMCs. This chain connects TRBV10-2 to TRBJ2-7; tentative D call: TRBD2 (5 bases). This TCR came from a man aged 45-65 years in good health and CMV-seronegative. CDR3 DNA: TGCGCCAGCAGGGATTTGGCTAGCATCCGCGAGCAGTACTTC. Translation: CASRDLASIREQYF.